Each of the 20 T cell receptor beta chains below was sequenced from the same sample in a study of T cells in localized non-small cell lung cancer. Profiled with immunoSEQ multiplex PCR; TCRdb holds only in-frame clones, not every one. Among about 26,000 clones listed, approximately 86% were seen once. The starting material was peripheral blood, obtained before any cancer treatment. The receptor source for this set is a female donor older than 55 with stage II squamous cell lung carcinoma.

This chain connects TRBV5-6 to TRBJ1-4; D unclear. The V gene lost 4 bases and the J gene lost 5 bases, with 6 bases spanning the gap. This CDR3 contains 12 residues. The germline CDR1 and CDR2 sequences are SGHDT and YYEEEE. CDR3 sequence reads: CASSLGNEKLFF. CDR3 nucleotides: TGTGCCAGCAGCCTAGGGAATGAAAAACTGTTTTTT.

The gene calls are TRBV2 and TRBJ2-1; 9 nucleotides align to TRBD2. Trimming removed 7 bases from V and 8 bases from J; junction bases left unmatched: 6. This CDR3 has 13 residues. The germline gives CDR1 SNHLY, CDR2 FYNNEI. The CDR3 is CASTLVAGDEQFF. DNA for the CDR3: TGTGCCAGCACCCTTGTAGCGGGAGATGAGCAGTTCTTC.

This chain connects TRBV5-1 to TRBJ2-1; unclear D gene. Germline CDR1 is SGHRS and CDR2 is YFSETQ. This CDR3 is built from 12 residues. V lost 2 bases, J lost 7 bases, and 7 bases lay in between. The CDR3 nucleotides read TGCGCCAGCAGCTTCAGCGAAAATGAGCAGTTCTTC. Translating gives CASSFSENEQFF.

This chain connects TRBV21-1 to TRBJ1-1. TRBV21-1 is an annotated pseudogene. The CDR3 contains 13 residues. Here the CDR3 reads CASRLTIRTEAFF. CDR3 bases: TGTGCCAGCAGACTCACAATTCGCACTGAAGCTTTCTTT.

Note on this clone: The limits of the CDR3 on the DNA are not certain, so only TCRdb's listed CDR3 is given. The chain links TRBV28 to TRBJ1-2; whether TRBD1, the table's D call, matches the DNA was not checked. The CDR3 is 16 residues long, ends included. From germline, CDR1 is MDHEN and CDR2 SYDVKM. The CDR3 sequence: CASSSGQGRTAYGYTF.

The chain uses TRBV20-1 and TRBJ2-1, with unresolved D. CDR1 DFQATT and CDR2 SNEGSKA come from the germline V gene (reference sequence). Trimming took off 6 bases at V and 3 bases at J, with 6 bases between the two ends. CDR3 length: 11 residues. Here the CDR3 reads CSAYSYNEQFF. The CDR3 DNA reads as TGCAGTGCATATAGCTACAATGAGCAGTTCTTC.

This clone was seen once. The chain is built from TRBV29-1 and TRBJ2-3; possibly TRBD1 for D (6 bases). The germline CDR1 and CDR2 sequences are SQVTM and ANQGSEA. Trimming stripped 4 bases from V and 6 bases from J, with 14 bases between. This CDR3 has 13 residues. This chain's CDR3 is CSVGTGLGDTQYF. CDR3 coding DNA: TGCAGCGTTGGAACAGGGCTGGGGGATACGCAGTATTTT.

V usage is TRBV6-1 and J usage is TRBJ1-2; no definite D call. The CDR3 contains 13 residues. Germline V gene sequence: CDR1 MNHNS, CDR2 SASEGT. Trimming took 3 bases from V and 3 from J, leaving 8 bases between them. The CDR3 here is CASSETKDYGYTF. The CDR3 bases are TGTGCCAGCAGTGAGACAAAGGACTATGGCTACACCTTC.

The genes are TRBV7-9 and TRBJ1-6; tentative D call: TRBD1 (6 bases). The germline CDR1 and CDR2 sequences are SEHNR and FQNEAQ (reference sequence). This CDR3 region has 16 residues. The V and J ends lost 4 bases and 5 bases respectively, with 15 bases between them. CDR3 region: CASSYDRQENNSPLHF. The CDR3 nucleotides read TGTGCCAGCAGCTATGATCGACAGGAGAATAATTCACCCCTCCACTTT.

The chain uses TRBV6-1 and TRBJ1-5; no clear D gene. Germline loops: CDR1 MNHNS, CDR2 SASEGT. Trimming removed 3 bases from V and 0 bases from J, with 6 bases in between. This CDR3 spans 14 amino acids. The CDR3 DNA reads TGTGCCAGCAGTGAGACGCCTAGCAATCAGCCCCAGCATTTT. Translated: CASSETPSNQPQHF.

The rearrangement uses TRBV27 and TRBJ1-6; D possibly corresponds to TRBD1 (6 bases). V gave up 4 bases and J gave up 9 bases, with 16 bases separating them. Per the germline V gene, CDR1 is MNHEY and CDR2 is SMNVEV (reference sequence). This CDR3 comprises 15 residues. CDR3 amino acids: CASSWRQDGTSPLHF. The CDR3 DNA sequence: TGTGCCAGCAGTTGGAGACAGGATGGAACTTCACCCCTCCACTTT.

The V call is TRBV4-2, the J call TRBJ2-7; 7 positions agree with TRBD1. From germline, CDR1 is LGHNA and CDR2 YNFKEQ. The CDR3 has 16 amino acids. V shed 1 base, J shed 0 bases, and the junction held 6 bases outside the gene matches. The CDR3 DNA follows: TGTGCCAGCAGCCAAGGTGAGGGGGCCAACTCCTACGAGCAGTACTTC. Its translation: CASSQGEGANSYEQYF.

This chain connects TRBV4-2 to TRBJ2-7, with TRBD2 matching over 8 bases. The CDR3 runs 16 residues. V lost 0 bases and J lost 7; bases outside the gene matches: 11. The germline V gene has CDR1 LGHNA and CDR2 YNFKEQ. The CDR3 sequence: CASSQDTQRGMGEQYF. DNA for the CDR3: TGTGCCAGCAGCCAAGACACCCAGCGGGGGATGGGGGAGCAGTACTTC.

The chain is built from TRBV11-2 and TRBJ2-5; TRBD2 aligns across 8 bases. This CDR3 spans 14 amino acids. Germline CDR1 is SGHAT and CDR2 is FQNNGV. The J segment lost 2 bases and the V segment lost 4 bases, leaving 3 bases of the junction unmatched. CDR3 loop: CASSSGLAQETQYF. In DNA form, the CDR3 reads TGTGCCAGCAGCTCCGGACTAGCTCAAGAGACCCAGTACTTC.

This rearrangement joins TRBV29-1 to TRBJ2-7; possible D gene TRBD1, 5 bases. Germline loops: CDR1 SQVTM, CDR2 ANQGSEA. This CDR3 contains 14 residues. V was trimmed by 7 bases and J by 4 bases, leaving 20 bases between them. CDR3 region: CSAIPAGLVYEQYF. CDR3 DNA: TGCAGCGCCATACCCGCAGGGCTTGTATACGAGCAGTACTTC.

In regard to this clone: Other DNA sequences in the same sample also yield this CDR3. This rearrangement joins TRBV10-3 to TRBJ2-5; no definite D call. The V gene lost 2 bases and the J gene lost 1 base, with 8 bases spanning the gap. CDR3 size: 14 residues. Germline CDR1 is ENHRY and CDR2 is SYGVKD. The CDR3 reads CAISERAVQETQYF. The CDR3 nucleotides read TGTGCCATCAGTGAGAGGGCGGTCCAAGAGACCCAGTACTTC.

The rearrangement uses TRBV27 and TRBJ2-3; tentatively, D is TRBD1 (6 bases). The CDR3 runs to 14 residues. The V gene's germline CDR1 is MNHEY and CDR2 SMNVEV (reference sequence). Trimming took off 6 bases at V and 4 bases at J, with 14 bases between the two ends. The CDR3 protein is CASSENTGSDTQYF. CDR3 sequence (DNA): TGTGCCAGCAGCGAAAATACAGGGTCAGATACGCAGTATTTT.

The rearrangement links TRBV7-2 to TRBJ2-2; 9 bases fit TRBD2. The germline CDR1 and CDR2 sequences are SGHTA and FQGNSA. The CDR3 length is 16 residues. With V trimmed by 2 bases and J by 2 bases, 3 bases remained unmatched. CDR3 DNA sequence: TGTGCCAGCAGCTTATACGGGACTAGCAACACCGGGGAGCTGTTTTTT. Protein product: CASSLYGTSNTGELFF.

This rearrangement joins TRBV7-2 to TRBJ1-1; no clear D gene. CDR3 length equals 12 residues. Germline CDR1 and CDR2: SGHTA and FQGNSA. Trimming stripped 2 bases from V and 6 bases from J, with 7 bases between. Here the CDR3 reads CASSLRVSEAFF. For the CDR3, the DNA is TGTGCCAGCAGCTTAAGGGTCTCTGAAGCTTTCTTT.

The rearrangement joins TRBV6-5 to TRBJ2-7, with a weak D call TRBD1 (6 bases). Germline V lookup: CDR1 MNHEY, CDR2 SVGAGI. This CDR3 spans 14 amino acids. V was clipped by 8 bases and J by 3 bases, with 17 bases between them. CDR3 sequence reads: CASFPQGRSYEQYF. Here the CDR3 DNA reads TGTGCCAGCTTCCCTCAGGGGCGAAGCTACGAGCAGTACTTC.